A selection of T cell receptor beta chains follows, all from one sample in a study of blood T cell repertoires in COVID-19. Assay: immunoSEQ multiplex PCR; the TCRdb copy retains only in-frame clones and omits some. Seen here are hundreds of thousands of clones, 70% to 90% observed once, and the top ten hold approximately 1.2%. The sample comprised PBMCs or T cells enriched from blood (not recorded which). The receptors come from a woman aged 40 to 50 with acute COVID-19. CDR3s leave out the opening cysteine and the closing phenylalanine or tryptophan.

>TRBV2|TRBJ1-2
ASSEWTVYGYT
>TRBV27|TRBJ2-1
ASSQSGGGSYNEQF
>TRBV3-1/TRBV3-2|TRBJ2-1
ASSQAPVSSYNEQF
>TRBV28|TRBJ1-2
ASSLGSRDLGGYT
>TRBV3-1/TRBV3-2|TRBJ1-5
ASSPQKDRTNQPQH
>TRBV18|TRBJ2-1
ASSPPSTSVYNEQF
>TRBV11-3|TRBJ1-2
ASSLEQGQPYGYT
>TRBV5-4|TRBJ1-2
ASSHFGGGNYGYT
>TRBV5-1|TRBJ2-7
ASSWTLAGGSYEQY
>TRBV24-1|TRBJ2-3
ATSPGGGWDTQY
>TRBV5-1|TRBJ2-5
ASSLDSGRSETQY
>TRBV27|TRBJ2-5
ASSIRTSRETQY
>TRBV7-2|TRBJ1-4
ASSPGQGREKLF
>TRBV13|TRBJ1-2
ASSLGRGTGLSGYT
>TRBV7-9|TRBJ2-1
ASLAGEPGEQF
>TRBV5-1|TRBJ1-3
ASSLAGTGLGNTIY
>TRBV28|TRBJ2-7
ASSLIERGGSSYEQY
>TRBV7-9|TRBJ2-7
ASSSGTAGYEQY
>TRBV5-4|TRBJ2-4
ASSAAGNIQY
>TRBV9|TRBJ1-2
ASGLGALDYGYT
>TRBV12-3/TRBV12-4|TRBJ1-2
ASSPVAGYGYT
>TRBV7-9|TRBJ2-1
ASSLSGITYNEQF
>TRBV27|TRBJ1-4
ASSGGVREKLF